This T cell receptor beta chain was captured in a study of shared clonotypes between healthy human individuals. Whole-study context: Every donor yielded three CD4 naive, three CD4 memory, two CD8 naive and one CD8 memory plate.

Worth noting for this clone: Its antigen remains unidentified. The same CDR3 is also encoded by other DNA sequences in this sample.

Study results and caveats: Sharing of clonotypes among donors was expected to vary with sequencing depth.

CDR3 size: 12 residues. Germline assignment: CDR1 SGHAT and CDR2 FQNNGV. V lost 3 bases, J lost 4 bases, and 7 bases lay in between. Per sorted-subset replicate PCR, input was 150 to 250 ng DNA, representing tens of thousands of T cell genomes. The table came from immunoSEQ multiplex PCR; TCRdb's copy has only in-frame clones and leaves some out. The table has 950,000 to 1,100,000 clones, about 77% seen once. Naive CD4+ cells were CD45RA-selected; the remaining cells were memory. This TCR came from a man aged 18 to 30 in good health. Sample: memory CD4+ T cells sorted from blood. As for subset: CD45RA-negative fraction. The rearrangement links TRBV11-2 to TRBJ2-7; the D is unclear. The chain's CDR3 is CASSLEWYEQYF. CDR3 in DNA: TGTGCCAGCAGCTTGGAATGGTACGAGCAGTACTTC.